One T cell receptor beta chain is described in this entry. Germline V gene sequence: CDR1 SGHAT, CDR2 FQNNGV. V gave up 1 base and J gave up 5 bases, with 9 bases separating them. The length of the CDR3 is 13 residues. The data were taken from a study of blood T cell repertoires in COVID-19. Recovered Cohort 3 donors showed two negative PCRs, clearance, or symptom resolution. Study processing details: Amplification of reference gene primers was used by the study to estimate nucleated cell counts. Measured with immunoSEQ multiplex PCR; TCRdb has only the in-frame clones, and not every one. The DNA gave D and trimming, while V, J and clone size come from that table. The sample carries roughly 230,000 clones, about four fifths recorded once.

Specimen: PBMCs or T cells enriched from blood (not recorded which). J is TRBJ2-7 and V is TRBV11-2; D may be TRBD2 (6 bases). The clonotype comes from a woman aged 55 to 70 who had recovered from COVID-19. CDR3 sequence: CASSLGTSHEQYF. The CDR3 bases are TGTGCCAGCAGCTTAGGAACTAGCCACGAGCAGTACTTC.